This TCR beta chain comes out of a study of T-cell reconstitution after alpha-beta-depleted transplantation in children. Study-wide points: From newly produced T cells came most of the T-cell counts and diversity one year after transplant. As was reported, about two months after transplant, alpha-beta T cells came from several hundred expanded graft clones.

This clonotype was seen only a few times. The antigen is unknown. Unique molecular identifiers were incorporated during preparation of the TCRbeta library. MiXCR, applied by TCRdb to the PCR reads, yields one record per CDR3 protein. The profile shows some 830,000 distinct CDR3 sequences, less than 20% of them singletons. The CDR3 runs to 16 residues. V was shortened by 3 bases and J by 3 bases, with 18 bases between the two germline ends. Per germline, CDR1 SGHRS and CDR2 YFSETQ. The input for sequencing was PBMCs, mostly from graft donor cells, taken 360 days after TCRalphabeta/CD19-depleted stem cell transplant. This receptor was identified in a male patient aged 10 to 17 who had a stem cell transplant for acute lymphoblastic leukemia, so the T cells may come from the graft donor. The chain joins TRBV5-1 to TRBJ2-5, with D possibly being TRBD2 (6 bases). CDR3 sequence (DNA): TGCGCCAGCAGCTCTTCCCTATCGGGGGTGGAAGAGACCCAGTACTTC. It is translated as CASSSSLSGVEETQYF.